This TCR beta chain originates from a study of monozygotic twins with cystic fibrosis (dated by TCRdb to about 2021). Broadly, across the study: Barcoded libraries were prepared with about 15 PCR cycles from around 3 micrograms of fragmented DNA. To gauge how much genetics shapes V and J gene usage, the researchers compared TCR beta repertoires both within and across 16 monozygotic twin pairs who have cystic fibrosis. The cohort included ten female and six male twin pairs, mostly children and adolescents, aged roughly 2.0 to 40 years with a median of about 9 years. Twins were ranked among over a thousand cohort participants for weight-for-height and FEVPerc (FEV1 disease centile) on the day of blood sampling. Data for three of the twin pairs had been reported earlier in a different context.

Study-level results and caveats: The cohort was small, and no association was found between shared CDR3 numbers and age, concordance or disease severity. Simpson clonality was found to be generally low (median around 0.0095), suggesting a naive-dominated repertoire, although higher clonality was observed in the most severely affected patients. In 13 of 16 pairs, V gene usage most closely resembled the co-twin's, and the same held for J usage in 8 of 16 pairs, a pattern suggesting genetic constraints. Monozygotic CF twin pairs shared significantly more nucleotide-identical clonotypes within each pair than unrelated CF individuals shared with one another (P = 0.000026, Mann-Whitney).

The twin pairs came from the European Cystic Fibrosis Twin and Sibling Study Cohort, a cohort that recruited patients from over a hundred CF clinics across 14 European countries. Zygosity and CFTR genotype were verified in-house, with zygosity tested by multiplex PCR of nine short tandem repeat loci. Peripheral blood was taken from each twin, and clinical parameters were recorded on the day of blood sampling. Genomic DNA was isolated from peripheral blood cells with phenol/chloroform and kept in TE buffer at 4 degrees C. Turning to this clone: No antigen is known for it. Per-base quality was not reported, and no clone a single base away is much larger than it.

TCR beta CDR3 regions were amplified by multiplex PCR with the immunoSEQ immune profiling system according to the manufacturer's instructions. Sequencing was performed on an Illumina NextSeq system. Per the authors' processing: The immunoSEQ Analyzer platform handled processing of the sequence data, and clonality was calculated by taking the square root of Simpson's index of productive rearrangements. Similarity in V and J usage was measured by Jensen-Shannon distance, and OLGA was used to compute CDR3 generation probabilities. The immuneACCESS database (August 2020) and VDJdb (December 2020) were searched for shared CDR3 sequences. What TCRdb holds here is the immuneACCESS table cut down to in-frame rearrangements. Part of the clones is not present; checked against another copy, under half of the missing clones reflect an unresolved V gene, and the others are unexplained. For V, J and clone size, that table is used; D and trimming come from the DNA. The sample table records fewer than 11,000 clones; over 99% of these occur just once. The ten largest clonotypes hold 0.4% to 0.5% of the sample.

After removal of 8 bases from V and 3 bases from J, the junction retains 18 bases not matched to a gene. The CDR3 measures 17 amino acids from cysteine to phenylalanine. The DNA shown is the 51-base CDR3, in frame from base 1. The germline V gene (reference sequence) sets CDR1 to MNHEY and CDR2 to SMNVEV. The chain was built from TRBV27 and TRBJ1-2, and 7 bases in between align with TRBD1. The sequenced material came from blood. This sequence was found in a man between 18 and 29 years old with cystic fibrosis. The DNA sequence is TGTGCCAGCTCTGACCACAGGGGAGGACGGGGATACTATGGCTACACCTTC. Its amino acids are CASSDHRGGRGYYGYTF.